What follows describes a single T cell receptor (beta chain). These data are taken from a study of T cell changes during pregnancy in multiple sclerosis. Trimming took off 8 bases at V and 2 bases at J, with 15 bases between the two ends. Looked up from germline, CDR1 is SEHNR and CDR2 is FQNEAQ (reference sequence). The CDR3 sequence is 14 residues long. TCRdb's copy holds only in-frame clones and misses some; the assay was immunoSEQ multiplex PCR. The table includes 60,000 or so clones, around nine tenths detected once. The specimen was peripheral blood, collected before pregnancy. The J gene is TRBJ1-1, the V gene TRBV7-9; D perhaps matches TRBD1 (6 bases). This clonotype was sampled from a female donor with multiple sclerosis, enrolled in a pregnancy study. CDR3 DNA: TGTGCCAGCGGGACCGGACAGCCAAACACTGAAGCTTTCTTT. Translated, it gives CASGTGQPNTEAFF.